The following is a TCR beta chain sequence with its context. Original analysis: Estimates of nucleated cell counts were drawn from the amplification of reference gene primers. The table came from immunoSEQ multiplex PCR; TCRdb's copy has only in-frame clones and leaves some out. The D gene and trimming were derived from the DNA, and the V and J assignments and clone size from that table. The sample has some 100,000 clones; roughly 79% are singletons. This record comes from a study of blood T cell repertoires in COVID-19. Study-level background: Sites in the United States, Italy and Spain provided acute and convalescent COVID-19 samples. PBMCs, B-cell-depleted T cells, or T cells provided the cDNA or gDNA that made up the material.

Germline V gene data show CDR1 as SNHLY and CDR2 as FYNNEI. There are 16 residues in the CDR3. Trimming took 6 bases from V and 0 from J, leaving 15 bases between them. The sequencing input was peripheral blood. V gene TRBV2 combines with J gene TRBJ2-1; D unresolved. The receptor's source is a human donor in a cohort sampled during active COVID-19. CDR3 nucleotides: TGTGCCAGCAGCCACCGGAGCTCTAGCTCCTACAATGAGCAGTTCTTC. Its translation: CASSHRSSSSYNEQFF.